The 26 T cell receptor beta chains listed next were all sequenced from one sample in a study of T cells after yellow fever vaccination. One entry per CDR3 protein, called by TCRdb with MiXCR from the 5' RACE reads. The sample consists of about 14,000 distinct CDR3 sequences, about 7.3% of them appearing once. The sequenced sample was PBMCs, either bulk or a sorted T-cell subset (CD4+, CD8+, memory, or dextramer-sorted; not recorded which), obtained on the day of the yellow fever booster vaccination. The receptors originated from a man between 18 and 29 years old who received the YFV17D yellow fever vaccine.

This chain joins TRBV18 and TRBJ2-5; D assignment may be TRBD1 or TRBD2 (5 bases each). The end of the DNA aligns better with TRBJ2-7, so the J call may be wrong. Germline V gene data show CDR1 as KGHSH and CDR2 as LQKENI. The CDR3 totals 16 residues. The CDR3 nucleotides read TGTGCCAGCTCACCACCGATGGCGAACGGGGCGTACGAGCAGTACTTC. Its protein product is CASSPPMANGAYEQYF.

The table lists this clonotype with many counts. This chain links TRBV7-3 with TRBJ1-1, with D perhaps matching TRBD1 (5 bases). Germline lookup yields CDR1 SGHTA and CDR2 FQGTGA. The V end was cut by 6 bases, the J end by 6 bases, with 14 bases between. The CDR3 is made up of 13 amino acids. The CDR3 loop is CASSPNGGPEAFF. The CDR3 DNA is TGTGCCAGCAGTCCAAACGGGGGACCTGAAGCTTTCTTT.

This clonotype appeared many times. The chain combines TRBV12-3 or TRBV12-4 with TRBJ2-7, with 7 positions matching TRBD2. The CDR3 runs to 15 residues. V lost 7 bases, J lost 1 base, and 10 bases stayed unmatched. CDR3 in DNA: TGTGCCAGCAATAGAGCGGGGCGGCTATCCTACGAGCAGTACTTC. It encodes CASNRAGRLSYEQYF.

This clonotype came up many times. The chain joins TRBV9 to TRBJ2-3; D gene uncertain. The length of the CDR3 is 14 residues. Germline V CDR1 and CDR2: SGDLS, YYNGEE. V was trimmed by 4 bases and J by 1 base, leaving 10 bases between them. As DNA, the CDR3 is TGTGCCAGCAGCCCCTTTCAGGGCACAGATACGCAGTATTTT. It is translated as CASSPFQGTDTQYF.

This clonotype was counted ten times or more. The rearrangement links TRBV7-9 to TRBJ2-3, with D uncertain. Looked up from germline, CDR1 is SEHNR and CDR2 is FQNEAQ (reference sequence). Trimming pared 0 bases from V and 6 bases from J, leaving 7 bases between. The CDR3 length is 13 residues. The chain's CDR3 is CASSLAQRDTQYF. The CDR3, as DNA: TGTGCCAGCAGCTTAGCGCAAAGGGATACGCAGTATTTT.

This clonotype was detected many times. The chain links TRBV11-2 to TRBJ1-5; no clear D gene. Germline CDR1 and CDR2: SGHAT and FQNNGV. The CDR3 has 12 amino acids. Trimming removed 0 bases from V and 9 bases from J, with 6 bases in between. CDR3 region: CASSLDRTPQHF. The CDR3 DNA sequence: TGTGCCAGCAGCTTAGACCGCACGCCCCAGCATTTT.

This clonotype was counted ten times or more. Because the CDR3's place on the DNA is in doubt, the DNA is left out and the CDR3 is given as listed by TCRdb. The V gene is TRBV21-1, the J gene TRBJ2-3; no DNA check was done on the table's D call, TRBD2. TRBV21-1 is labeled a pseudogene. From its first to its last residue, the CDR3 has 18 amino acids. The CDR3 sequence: CASSKDWASGTSTDTQYF.

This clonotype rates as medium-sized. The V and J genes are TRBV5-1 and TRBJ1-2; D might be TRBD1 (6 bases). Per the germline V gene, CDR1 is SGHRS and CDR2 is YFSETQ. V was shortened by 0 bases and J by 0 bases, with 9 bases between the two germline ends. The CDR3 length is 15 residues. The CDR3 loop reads CASSLEPGANYGYTF. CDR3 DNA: TGCGCCAGCAGCTTGGAGCCAGGGGCTAACTATGGCTACACCTTC. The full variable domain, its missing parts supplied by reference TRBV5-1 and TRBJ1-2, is KAGVTQTPRYLIKTRGQQVTLSCSPISGHRSVSWYQQTPGQGLQFLFEYFSETQRNKGNFPGRFSGRQFSNSRSEMNVSTLELGDSALYLCASSLEPGANYGYTFGSGTRLTVV.

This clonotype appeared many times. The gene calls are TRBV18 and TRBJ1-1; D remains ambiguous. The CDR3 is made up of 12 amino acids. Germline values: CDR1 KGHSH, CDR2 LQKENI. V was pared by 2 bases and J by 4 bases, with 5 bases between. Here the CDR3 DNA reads TGTGCCAGCTCACCAACAAGCACTGAAGCTTTCTTT. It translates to CASSPTSTEAFF. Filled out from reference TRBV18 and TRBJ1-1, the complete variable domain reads NAGVMQNPRHLVRRRGQEARLRCSPMKGHSHVYWYRQLPEEGLKFMVYLQKENIIDESGMPKERFSAEFPKEGPSILRIQQVVRGDSAAYFCASSPTSTEAFFGQGTRLTVV.

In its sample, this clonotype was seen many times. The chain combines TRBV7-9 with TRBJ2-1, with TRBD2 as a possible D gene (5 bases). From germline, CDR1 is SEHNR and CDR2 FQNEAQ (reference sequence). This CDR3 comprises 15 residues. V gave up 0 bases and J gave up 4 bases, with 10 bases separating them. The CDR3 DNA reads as TGTGCCAGCAGCTTAGCGAGCGGACCTTACAATGAGCAGTTCTTC. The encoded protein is CASSLASGPYNEQFF.

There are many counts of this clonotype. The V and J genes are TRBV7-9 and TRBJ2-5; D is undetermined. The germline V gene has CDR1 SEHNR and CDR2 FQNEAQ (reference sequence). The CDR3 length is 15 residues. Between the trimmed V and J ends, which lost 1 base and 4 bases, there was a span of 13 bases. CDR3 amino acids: CASSLGDQTGETQYF. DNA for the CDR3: TGTGCCAGCAGCTTAGGTGACCAAACCGGAGAGACCCAGTACTTC.

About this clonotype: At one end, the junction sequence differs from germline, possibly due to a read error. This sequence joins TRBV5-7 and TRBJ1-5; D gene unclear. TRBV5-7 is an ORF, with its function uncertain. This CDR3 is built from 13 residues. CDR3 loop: CASNIGVYHPQHF. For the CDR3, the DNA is TGTGCCAGCAACATCGGGGTCTATCATCCCCAGCATTTT.

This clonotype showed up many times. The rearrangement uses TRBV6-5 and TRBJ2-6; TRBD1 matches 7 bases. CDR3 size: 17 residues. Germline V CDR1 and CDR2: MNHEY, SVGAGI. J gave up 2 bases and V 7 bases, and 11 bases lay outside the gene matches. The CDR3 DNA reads TGTGCCAGCACCTTTAGACAGGGTAGGGCTGGGGCCAACGTCCTGACTTTC. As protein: CASTFRQGRAGANVLTF.

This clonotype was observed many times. CDR3 loop: CASSARDSSIKNIQYF. The CDR3 DNA reads TGTGCCAGCAGCGCTCGGGACAGCTCAATTAAAAACATTCAGTACTTC. The genes are TRBV12-3 or TRBV12-4 and TRBJ2-4, with 7 positions matching TRBD1. Losses at the gene ends were 6 bases for V and 4 bases for J; bases not matched to a gene: 12. CDR3 length: 16 amino acids.

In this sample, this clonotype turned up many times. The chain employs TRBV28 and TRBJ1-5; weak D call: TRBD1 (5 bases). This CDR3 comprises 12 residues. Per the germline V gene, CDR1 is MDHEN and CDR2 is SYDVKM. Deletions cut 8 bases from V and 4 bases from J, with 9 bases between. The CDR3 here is CASAAGNQPQHF. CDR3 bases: TGTGCCAGCGCTGCAGGGAATCAGCCCCAGCATTTT.

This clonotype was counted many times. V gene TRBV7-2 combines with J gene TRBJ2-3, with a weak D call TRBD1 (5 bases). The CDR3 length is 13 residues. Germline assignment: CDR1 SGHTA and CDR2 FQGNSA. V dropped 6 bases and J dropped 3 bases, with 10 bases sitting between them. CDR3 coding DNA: TGTGCCAGCAGACTCCCAGGGACAGATACGCAGTATTTT. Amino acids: CASRLPGTDTQYF. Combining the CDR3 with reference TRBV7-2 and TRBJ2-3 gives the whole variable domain GAGVSQSPSNKVTEKGKDVELRCDPISGHTALYWYRQSLGQGLEFLIYFQGNSAPDKSGLPSDRFSAERTGGSVSTLTIQRTQQEDSAVYLCASRLPGTDTQYFGPGTRLTVL.

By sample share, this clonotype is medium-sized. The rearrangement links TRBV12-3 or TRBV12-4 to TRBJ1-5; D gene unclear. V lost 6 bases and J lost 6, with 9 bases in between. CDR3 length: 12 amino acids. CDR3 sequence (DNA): TGTGCCAGCAGCTCAACGGGTCAGCCCCAGCATTTT. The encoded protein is CASSSTGQPQHF.

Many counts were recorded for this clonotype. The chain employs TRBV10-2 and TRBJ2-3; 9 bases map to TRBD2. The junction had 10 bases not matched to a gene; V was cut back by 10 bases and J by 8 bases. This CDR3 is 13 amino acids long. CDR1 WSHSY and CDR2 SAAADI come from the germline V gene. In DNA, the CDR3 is TGCGCCACCATGGGGGAGCGGGGGGTTACGCAGTATTTT. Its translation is CATMGERGVTQYF.

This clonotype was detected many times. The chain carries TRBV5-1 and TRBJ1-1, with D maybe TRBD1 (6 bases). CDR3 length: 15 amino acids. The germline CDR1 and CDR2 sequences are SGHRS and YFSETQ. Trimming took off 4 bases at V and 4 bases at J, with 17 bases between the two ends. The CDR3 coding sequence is TGCGCCAGCAGCCCCGGACAGATTTGGGGCACTGAAGCTTTCTTT. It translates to CASSPGQIWGTEAFF.

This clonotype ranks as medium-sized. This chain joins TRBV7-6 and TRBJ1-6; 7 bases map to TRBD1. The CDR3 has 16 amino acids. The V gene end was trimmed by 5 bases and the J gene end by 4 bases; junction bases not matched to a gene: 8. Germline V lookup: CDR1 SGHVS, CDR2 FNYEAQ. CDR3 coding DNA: TGTGCCAGCAGCCTCGCCAGGGACAGTTATAATTCACCCCTCCACTTT. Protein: CASSLARDSYNSPLHF.

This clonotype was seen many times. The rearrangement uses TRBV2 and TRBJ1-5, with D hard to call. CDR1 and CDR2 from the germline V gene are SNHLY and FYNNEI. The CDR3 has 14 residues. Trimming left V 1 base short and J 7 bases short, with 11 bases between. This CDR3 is CASSEGHQLQPQHF. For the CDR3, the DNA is TGTGCCAGCAGTGAAGGACATCAGTTGCAGCCCCAGCATTTT.

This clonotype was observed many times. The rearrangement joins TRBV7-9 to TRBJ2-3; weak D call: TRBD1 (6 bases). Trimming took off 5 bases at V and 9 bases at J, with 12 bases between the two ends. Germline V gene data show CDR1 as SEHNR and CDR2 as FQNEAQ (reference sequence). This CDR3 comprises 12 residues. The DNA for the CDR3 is TGTGCCAGCAGCAACAGGGCAGGCACGCAGTATTTT. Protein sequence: CASSNRAGTQYF.

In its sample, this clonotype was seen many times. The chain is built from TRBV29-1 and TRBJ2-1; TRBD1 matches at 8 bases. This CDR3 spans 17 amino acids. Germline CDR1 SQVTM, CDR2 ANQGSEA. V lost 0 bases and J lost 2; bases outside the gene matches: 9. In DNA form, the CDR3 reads TGCAGCGTTGAAGAACCCCTGGACAGGGCGACCTACAATGAGCAGTTCTTC. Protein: CSVEEPLDRATYNEQFF.

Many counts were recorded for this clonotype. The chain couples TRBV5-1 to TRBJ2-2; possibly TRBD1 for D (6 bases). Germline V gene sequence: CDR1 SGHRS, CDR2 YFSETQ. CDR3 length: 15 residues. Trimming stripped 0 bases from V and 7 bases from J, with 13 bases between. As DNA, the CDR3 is TGCGCCAGCAGCTTGGCGGCAGAGGGGGACGGGGAGCTGTTTTTT. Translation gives CASSLAAEGDGELFF.

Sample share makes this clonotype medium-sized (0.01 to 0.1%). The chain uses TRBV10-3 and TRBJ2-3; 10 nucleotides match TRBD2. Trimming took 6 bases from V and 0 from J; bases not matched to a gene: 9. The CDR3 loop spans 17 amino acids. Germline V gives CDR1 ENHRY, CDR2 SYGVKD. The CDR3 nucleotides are TGTGCCATCAGCGAGGGACTAGCGTATACGAGCACAGATACGCAGTATTTT. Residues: CAISEGLAYTSTDTQYF.

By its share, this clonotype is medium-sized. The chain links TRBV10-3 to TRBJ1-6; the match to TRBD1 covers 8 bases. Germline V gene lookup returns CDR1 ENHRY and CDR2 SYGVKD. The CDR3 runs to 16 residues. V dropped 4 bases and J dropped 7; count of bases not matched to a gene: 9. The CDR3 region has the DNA TGTGCCATCAGTGGACCCGGGACAGGACAGAATTCACCCCTCCACTTT. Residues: CAISGPGTGQNSPLHF.